Presented here are 15 T cell receptor beta chains from one specimen sequenced in a study of blood T cell repertoires in COVID-19. Profiled with immunoSEQ multiplex PCR; TCRdb holds only in-frame clones, not every one. The sample has about 140,000 clones; 75% to 85% are singletons. The specimen was peripheral blood. These receptors were collected from a woman of 80 years or more with acute or convalescent COVID-19.

The V and J genes are TRBV15 and TRBJ1-1; possibly TRBD1 for D (6 bases). The CDR3 consists of 14 residues. Trimming removed 2 bases from V and 3 bases from J, with 10 bases in between. Germline assignment: CDR1 LNHNV and CDR2 YYDKDF (reference sequence). The CDR3 bases are TGTGCCACCAGCAGAACGGCAGGGGACACTGAAGCTTTCTTT. Protein product: CATSRTAGDTEAFF.

The chain couples TRBV5-5 to TRBJ1-6; D is possibly TRBD1 (6 bases). CDR3 length equals 14 residues. Per the germline V gene, CDR1 is SGHKS and CDR2 is YYEKEE (reference sequence). V lost 6 bases to trimming and J lost 3 bases, with 10 bases between them. CDR3 in DNA: TGTGCCAGCACCCGGGACAACTATAATTCACCCCTCCACTTT. Translated: CASTRDNYNSPLHF.

The CDR3 DNA is TGTGCCAGCAGGAAGACAGGGGACTCATTTCGGGGCTACACCTTC. It specifies CASRKTGDSFRGYTF. The rearrangement uses TRBV7-9 and TRBJ1-2; 8 nucleotides agree with TRBD1. The V and J ends lost 6 bases and 8 bases, in that order; junction bases with no gene match: 14. The CDR3 extends over 15 amino acids. Per germline, CDR1 SEHNR and CDR2 FQNEAQ (reference sequence).

The chain couples TRBV5-1 to TRBJ2-3; 8 bases agree with TRBD2. V lost 8 bases, J lost 1 base, and 15 bases stayed unmatched. Germline CDR1 SGHRS, CDR2 YFSETQ. The CDR3 is 17 residues long. The CDR3 protein is CASSAGSVTSGTDTQYF. CDR3 nucleotides: TGCGCCAGTTCAGCTGGCAGCGTGACTAGCGGCACAGATACGCAGTATTTT.

V gene TRBV14 combines with J gene TRBJ2-5; D is perhaps TRBD2 (7 bases). Germline V gene sequence: CDR1 SGHDN, CDR2 FVKESK. CDR3 length: 13 amino acids. Deletions cut 7 bases from V and 5 bases from J, with 14 bases between. CDR3 amino acids: CASTRGAGETQYF. The CDR3 DNA sequence: TGTGCCAGCACCCGGGGGGCCGGGGAGACCCAGTACTTC.

This chain joins TRBV9 and TRBJ1-2; the D gene is possibly TRBD1 (6 bases). This CDR3 is 12 amino acids long. The ends were cut back, 4 bases at V and 8 bases at J, with 12 bases in the middle. The germline gives CDR1 SGDLS, CDR2 YYNGEE. As DNA, the CDR3 is TGTGCCAGCAGCCCAGGGGTCGGGGGCTACACCTTC. Translated, it gives CASSPGVGGYTF. Full variable domain (outside the CDR3, taken from reference TRBV9 and TRBJ1-2): DSGVTQTPKHLITATGQRVTLRCSPRSGDLSVYWYQQSLDQGLQFLIQYYNGEERAKGNILERFSAQQFPDLHSELNLSSLELGDSALYFCASSPGVGGYTFGSGTRLTVV.

This clone was counted between two and nine times. The chain couples TRBV7-2 to TRBJ2-7; 7 nucleotides align to TRBD1. This CDR3 is built from 14 residues. The V gene's germline CDR1 is SGHTA and CDR2 FQGNSA. Trimming cost V 3 bases and J 3 bases; bases outside gene matches: 5. CDR3 loop: CASSFTGVGYEQYF. As DNA, the CDR3 is TGTGCCAGCAGCTTTACAGGGGTTGGCTACGAGCAGTACTTC. The full variable domain, rest sourced from reference TRBV7-2 and TRBJ2-7, is GAGVSQSPSNKVTEKGKDVELRCDPISGHTALYWYRQSLGQGLEFLIYFQGNSAPDKSGLPSDRFSAERTGGSVSTLTIQRTQQEDSAVYLCASSFTGVGYEQYFGPGTRLTVT.

Notes on this clone: Different DNA sequences within this sample yield the same CDR3. The chain uses TRBV5-1 and TRBJ1-4, with 9 bases that match TRBD1. Germline V CDR1 and CDR2: SGHRS, YFSETQ. The CDR3 has 14 amino acids. Losses at the gene ends were 0 bases for V and 6 bases for J; bases not matched to a gene: 0. In DNA, the CDR3 is TGCGCCAGCAGCTTGGGGACAGGGGATGAAAAACTGTTTTTT. This gives the protein CASSLGTGDEKLFF.

This clone appeared a single time. The chain uses TRBV18 and TRBJ2-1; TRBD2 aligns across 10 bases. The CDR3 covers 14 residues. V lost 3 bases, J lost 6 bases, and 2 bases stayed unmatched. Germline V lookup: CDR1 KGHSH, CDR2 LQKENI. The CDR3 protein is CASSPIAGGNEQFF. The CDR3 DNA follows: TGTGCCAGCTCACCTATAGCGGGGGGCAATGAGCAGTTCTTC.

This clone appeared a single time. The chain is built from TRBV10-3 and TRBJ1-6, with D perhaps matching TRBD1 (5 bases). From germline, CDR1 is ENHRY and CDR2 SYGVKD. The CDR3 covers 13 residues. Trimming took 7 bases from V and 9 from J, leaving 13 bases between them. CDR3 residues: CAITQGKGSPLHF. CDR3 DNA: TGTGCCATCACTCAGGGAAAAGGTTCACCCCTCCACTTT.

The V gene is TRBV15, the J gene TRBJ2-3, with D unresolved. Per the germline V gene, CDR1 is LNHNV and CDR2 is YYDKDF (reference sequence). The CDR3 has 14 amino acids. V lost 0 bases, J lost 1 base, and 5 bases lay in between. The CDR3 loop reads CATSRDIRTDTQYF. For the CDR3, the DNA is TGTGCCACCAGCAGAGACATCCGCACAGATACGCAGTATTTT. The whole variable domain, remainder taken from reference TRBV15 and TRBJ2-3, is DAMVIQNPRYQVTQFGKPVTLSCSQTLNHNVMYWYQQKSSQAPKLLFHYYDKDFNNEADTPDNFQSRRPNTSFCFLDIRSPGLGDTAMYLCATSRDIRTDTQYFGPGTRLTVL.

The rearrangement joins TRBV28 to TRBJ2-2, with 9 bases fitting TRBD1. Per germline, CDR1 MDHEN and CDR2 SYDVKM. The CDR3 loop spans 16 amino acids. V lost 7 bases to trimming and J lost 4 bases; unmatched junction nucleotides: 10. CDR3 DNA: TGTGCCAGCAACCCTGAGCGGGACAGGGTCACCGGGGAGCTGTTTTTT. Translated: CASNPERDRVTGELFF. The variable domain in full, with the rest retrieved from reference TRBV28 and TRBJ2-2, is DVKVTQSSRYLVKRTGEKVFLECVQDMDHENMFWYRQDPGLGLRLIYFSYDVKMKEKGDIPEGYSVSREKKERFSLILESASTNQTSMYLCASNPERDRVTGELFFGEGSRLTVL.

The V call is TRBV28, the J call TRBJ1-2; TRBD1 might be the D (6 bases). Germline V gene lookup returns CDR1 MDHEN and CDR2 SYDVKM. The CDR3 extends over 15 amino acids. Trimming shortened V by 6 bases and J by 4 bases, and 18 bases separated the two germline ends. CDR3 residues: CASRERGGRAYGYTF. The CDR3 coding sequence is TGTGCCAGCAGAGAAAGGGGGGGGAGGGCCTATGGCTACACCTTC.

This chain uses TRBV7-9 with TRBJ1-2, with a tentative D call TRBD1 (5 bases). CDR1 and CDR2 from the germline V gene are SEHNR and FQNEAQ (reference sequence). This CDR3 spans 14 amino acids. Trimming left V 5 bases short and J 5 bases short, with 15 bases between. This CDR3 is CASSLLRGNYGYTF. The CDR3 nucleotides are TGTGCCAGCAGCCTTCTAAGGGGTAATTATGGCTACACCTTC.

The chain combines TRBV15 with TRBJ1-2; 9 nucleotides agree with TRBD1. This CDR3 is 14 amino acids long. Germline V gives CDR1 LNHNV, CDR2 YYDKDF (reference sequence). V dropped 4 bases and J dropped 6; count of bases not matched to a gene: 6. CDR3: CATSTDRQGDGYTF. In DNA form, the CDR3 reads TGTGCCACCAGCACGGATCGACAGGGGGATGGCTACACCTTC.